A selection of T cell receptor beta chains follows, all from one sample in a study of cytomegalovirus exposure and HLA in healthy donors. Generated by immunoSEQ multiplex PCR, the TCRdb table keeps only in-frame clones and is missing some. The sample holds about 130,000 clones, around 73% seen once. The sequenced sample consisted of PBMCs. These receptors originate from a man aged 50 or older in good health and CMV-seronegative. Each CDR3 is given with its conserved first and last residue. A D gene is named only where the DNA matches it firmly. Rows may omit the clone size; those that give it use once, few, many or a size class.

D | size | J | V | DNA | CDR3
. | . | TRBJ2-7 | TRBV6-1 | TGTGCCAGCAGTGAAGGGGGCGGGGTCGCATACTACGAGCAGTACTTC | CASSEGGGVAYYEQYF
TRBD2 | few | TRBJ2-7 | TRBV6-5 | TGTGCCAGCAGTTACTTCGCGGGAGGTGCCTACGAGCAGTACTTC | CASSYFAGGAYEQYF
TRBD1 | . | TRBJ1-4 | TRBV7-9 | TGTGCCAGCAGCTTGGGACAGGTGGGAGGATCAACTAATGAAAAACTGTTTTTT | CASSLGQVGGSTNEKLFF
TRBD1 | . | TRBJ2-3 | TRBV9 | TGTGCCAGCAGCCCCGGGACAGGGGGCTTAGATACGCAGTATTTT | CASSPGTGGLDTQYF
TRBD2 | . | TRBJ2-1 | TRBV25-1 | TGTGCCAGCAGTGGGGGGGCTAGCGGGCAAACCTACAATGAGCAGTTCTTC | CASSGGASGQTYNEQFF
. | few | TRBJ2-7 | TRBV4-3 | TGCGCCAGCAGCCAAGATGAACGGTCCTACGAGCAGTACTTC | CASSQDERSYEQYF
TRBD1 | . | TRBJ2-3 | TRBV6-5 | TGTGCCAGCAGTTACGGACAGGGAAACACAGATACGCAGTATTTT | CASSYGQGNTDTQYF
. | . | TRBJ1-2 | TRBV29-1 | TGCAGCGTTGAAGGACCATTCGGGGGGGAAGGCTACACCTTC | CSVEGPFGGEGYTF
TRBD1 | . | TRBJ2-7 | TRBV6-5 | TGTGCCAGCAGTTACCCAGGGGGCGTTCGATACGAGCAGTACTTC | CASSYPGGVRYEQYF
TRBD1 | once | TRBJ1-1 | TRBV7-3 | TGTGCCAGCAGCTTAAACAGGGGAACTGAAGCTTTCTTT | CASSLNRGTEAFF
TRBD2 | few | TRBJ2-1 | TRBV5-1 | TGCGCCAGCAGCTTGGGACTAGCGGGAGATGAGCAGTTCTTC | CASSLGLAGDEQFF
. | . | TRBJ1-2 | TRBV29-1 | TGCAGCGTTGAGGGTTTATCCAGCAGGGCTCCCTATTCTGGCTATGGCTACACCTTC | CSVEGLSSRAPYSGYGYTF
TRBD1 | . | TRBJ2-1 | TRBV11-1 | TGTGCCAGCAGCCTTCGGACAGGGCATAATCTGTACAATGAGCAGTTCTTC | CASSLRTGHNLYNEQFF
TRBD1 | . | TRBJ1-2 | TRBV7-6 | TGTGCCAGCAGCGCCAGACAGGGATCTAACTATGGCTACACCTTC | CASSARQGSNYGYTF
. | . | TRBJ2-7 | TRBV18 | TGTGCCAGCTCACCCCTAGATCCGGGGGAGCAGTACTTC | CASSPLDPGEQYF
TRBD2 | few | TRBJ2-2 | TRBV18 | TGTGCCAGCTCACCCTTCGGGACTAGCGGGAGGAACACCGGGGAGCTGTTTTTT | CASSPFGTSGRNTGELFF
. | . | TRBJ2-7 | TRBV5-5 | TGTGCCAGCAGCCCAGCCGCAGGTCAGCTCTCGTACGAGCAGTACTTC | CASSPAAGQLSYEQYF
TRBD2 | . | TRBJ2-2 | TRBV9 | TGTGCCAGCAGCGTAGAGGCGGGAGGGCCGGCCACCGGGGAGCTGTTTTTT | CASSVEAGGPATGELFF
. | . | TRBJ2-2 | TRBV21-1 | TGTGCCAGAAGCAATTCAGTCCCCGGGGAGCTGTTTTTT | CARSNSVPGELFF
TRBD1 | once | TRBJ2-5 | TRBV11-2 | TGTGCCAGCAGCCTGACAGGGGGCGCGGAGACCCAGTACTTC | CASSLTGGAETQYF
. | . | TRBJ2-1 | TRBV25-1 | TGTGCCAGCAGTGAAGAAGGACACAACAATGAGCAGTTCTTC | CASSEEGHNNEQFF
. | . | TRBJ2-1 | TRBV9 | TGTGCCAGCAGCGTAGTGGGTAGCGGAAACAATGAGCAGTTCTTC | CASSVVGSGNNEQFF
. | . | TRBJ1-1 | TRBV29-1 | TGCAGCGTTGGCACGGCGGGAATGAACACTGAAGCTTTCTTT | CSVGTAGMNTEAFF
. | . | TRBJ1-2 | TRBV18 | TGTGCCAGCTCACCGACAGAGTACTATGGCTACACCTTC | CASSPTEYYGYTF
. | . | TRBJ1-4 | TRBV27 | TGTGCCAGCAGGCGGGAAGAGTATGAAAAACTGTTTTTT | CASRREEYEKLFF
. | once | TRBJ1-4 | TRBV27 | TGTGCCAGCAGTTTATGGGCTCGTAATGAAAAACTGTTTTTT | CASSLWARNEKLFF
TRBD2 | . | TRBJ2-2 | TRBV18 | TGTGCCAGCTCACCAATGGGAGGGTCAAGCACCGGGGAGCTGTTTTTT | CASSPMGGSSTGELFF
. | . | TRBJ2-7 | TRBV27 | TGTGCCAGCAGGGGGGAGGATGCGGTTTCGCTCTACGAGCAGTACTTC | CASRGEDAVSLYEQYF
. | . | TRBJ2-1 | TRBV7-2 | TGTGCCAGCAGCTCGGGACTCCCTTGGGATGAGCAGTTCTTC | CASSSGLPWDEQFF
. | . | TRBJ2-1 | TRBV6-6 | TGTGCCAGCAGTTACTCGAGCACTTGGTACTACAATGAGCAGTTCTTC | CASSYSSTWYYNEQFF
TRBD2 | . | TRBJ2-1 | TRBV29-1 | TGCAGCGTTGAGGGTAGCGGGGACAATGAGCAGTTCTTC | CSVEGSGDNEQFF
. | . | TRBJ2-3 | TRBV6-5 | TGTGCCAGCACCCGGGCGGGGACTAGCACAGATACGCAGTATTTT | CASTRAGTSTDTQYF
TRBD2 | . | TRBJ2-1 | TRBV2 | TGTGCCAGCAGTCCGGGACTAAAATACAATGAGCAGTTCTTC | CASSPGLKYNEQFF